This entry is about one T cell receptor beta chain. What it binds is unknown. The sample comes from a study of T cell responses to AZD1222 COVID-19 vaccine. The table came from immunoSEQ multiplex PCR; TCRdb's copy has only in-frame clones and leaves some out. Among around 130,000 clones listed, 80% to 90% were seen once. Trimming stripped 7 bases from V and 6 bases from J, with 14 bases between. This CDR3 contains 13 residues. Germline V lookup: CDR1 LNHDA, CDR2 SQIVND (reference sequence). Study-wide results and limits: CD4 TCRs associated with vaccination spanned spike, dominating at 160-218 and 743-854.

The sample consisted of peripheral blood, taken on day 0 of MenACWY control vaccination. This receptor was obtained from an adult in good health. The J gene is TRBJ2-3, the V gene TRBV19; possibly TRBD1 for D (5 bases). CDR3: CASKGWTLDTQYF. For the CDR3, the DNA is TGTGCCAGTAAGGGGTGGACCCTCGATACGCAGTATTTT.